These 10 T cell receptor beta chains were all obtained from the same sample, sequenced in a study of Tregs in tolerant kidney transplant recipients. Repertoires were generated with immunoSEQ multiplex PCR, while TCRdb's copy carries only in-frame clones and drops some. The sample has tens of thousands of clones; more than 85% are singletons. The nonmyeloablative bone marrow transplants came from related graft donors, with transient mixed chimerism. Material: CD4+ T cells from blood (PBMCs), obtained 24 months after the transplant. The source is a human patient who received a combined kidney and bone marrow transplant. The graft donor may be the source of some T cells.

The chain links TRBV19 to TRBJ1-6; 8 bases map to TRBD1. Germline assignment: CDR1 LNHDA and CDR2 SQIVND (reference sequence). The CDR3 spans 15 residues. Unmatched junction bases numbered 6, after V lost 4 bases and J lost 7 bases. The CDR3: CASSTGQGGNSPLHF. In nucleotides, the CDR3 is TGTGCCAGTAGTACAGGACAGGGTGGAAATTCACCCCTCCACTTT.

J is TRBJ2-7 and V is TRBV19; D is unclear. Trimming stripped 3 bases from V and 0 bases from J, with 9 bases between. The CDR3 has 14 amino acids. From germline, CDR1 is LNHDA and CDR2 SQIVND (reference sequence). Written as DNA, the CDR3 is TGTGCCAGTAGTATGTCCAGGTACTCCTACGAGCAGTACTTC. This sequence encodes CASSMSRYSYEQYF. The full variable domain, its missing parts supplied by reference TRBV19 and TRBJ2-7, is DGGITQSPKYLFRKEGQNVTLSCEQNLNHDAMYWYRQDPGQGLRLIYYSQIVNDFQKGDIAEGYSVSREKKESFPLTVTSAQKNPTAFYLCASSMSRYSYEQYFGPGTRLTVT.

As concerns this clone: Other DNA sequences in the sample encode the same CDR3. V usage is TRBV27 and J usage is TRBJ1-6; 8 positions match TRBD1. This CDR3 is 18 amino acids long. Germline V gives CDR1 MNHEY, CDR2 SMNVEV (reference sequence). Germline trimming cut 2 bases from V and 7 bases from J; bases unmatched to any gene: 13. CDR3 coding DNA: TGTGCCAGCAGTTTAGAGGGGACAGGTATTTATTGGAATTCACCCCTCCACTTT. This codes for CASSLEGTGIYWNSPLHF.

Notes on this clone: Additional DNA sequences in this sample encode the identical CDR3. The chain has TRBV5-1 and TRBJ2-3, with D uncertain. Germline CDR1 SGHRS, CDR2 YFSETQ. V was clipped by 0 bases and J by 1 base, with 3 bases between them. The CDR3 is 13 residues long. CDR3 in amino acids: CASSLGGTDTQYF. CDR3 DNA: TGCGCCAGCAGCTTGGGCGGCACAGATACGCAGTATTTT.

V usage is TRBV18 and J usage is TRBJ2-1, with 10 bases identical to TRBD2. This CDR3 contains 16 residues. J lost 7 bases, V lost 3 bases, and 9 bases had no gene match. Germline V gives CDR1 KGHSH, CDR2 LQKENI. The CDR3 loop is CASSPRGPSGSNEQFF. The CDR3 DNA follows: TGTGCCAGCTCACCCCGGGGACCTAGCGGGAGTAATGAGCAGTTCTTC.

V usage is TRBV9 and J usage is TRBJ1-2; TRBD1 is a possible D gene (5 bases). The germline V gene encodes CDR1 SGDLS and CDR2 YYNGEE. There are 17 residues in the CDR3. Trimming removed 4 bases at V and 3 bases at J, with 22 bases between. The CDR3 reads CASSPPPGRGGYYGYTF. The CDR3 nucleotides are TGTGCCAGCAGCCCTCCCCCGGGGAGGGGCGGATACTATGGCTACACCTTC.

The J gene is TRBJ1-2, the V gene TRBV28; 10 bases are a match to TRBD1. Losses at the gene ends were 6 bases for V and 7 bases for J; bases not matched to a gene: 8. The CDR3 spans 14 residues. The germline gives CDR1 MDHEN, CDR2 SYDVKM. In DNA form, the CDR3 reads TGTGCCAGCAGACGGGACAGGGGTGTTCGTGGCTACACCTTC. It encodes CASRRDRGVRGYTF.

The gene calls are TRBV5-5 and TRBJ2-7, with 9 nucleotides matching TRBD1. The length of the CDR3 is 15 residues. Germline-derived CDR1 and CDR2 are SGHKS and YYEKEE (reference sequence). The trim removed 4 bases at V and 6 bases at J, leaving 11 bases unmatched. The chain's CDR3 is CASSPDVGQGGEQYF. CDR3 DNA: TGTGCCAGCAGCCCAGACGTGGGACAGGGAGGCGAGCAGTACTTC. Supplemented by reference TRBV5-5 and TRBJ2-7, the full variable domain reads DAGVTQSPTHLIKTRGQQVTLRCSPISGHKSVSWYQQVLGQGPQFIFQYYEKEERGRGNFPDRFSARQFPNYSSELNVNALLLGDSALYLCASSPDVGQGGEQYFGPGTRLTVT.

This clone was detected once. This rearrangement joins TRBV4-1 to TRBJ2-1; 8 positions agree with TRBD2. Trimming removed 4 bases from V and 4 bases from J; junction bases left unmatched: 3. Germline assignment: CDR1 MGHRA and CDR2 YSYEKL. The CDR3 totals 14 residues. The chain's CDR3 is CASSLSGGYNEQFF. CDR3 coding DNA: TGCGCCAGCAGCCTAAGCGGGGGTTACAATGAGCAGTTCTTC.

The chain recombines TRBV4-3 with TRBJ2-1, with a possible D match to TRBD2 (5 bases). The CDR3 runs 14 residues. Trimming removed 0 bases at V and 3 bases at J, with 6 bases between. Per germline, CDR1 LGHNA and CDR2 YSLEER. CDR3 in amino acids: CASSQDGIYNEQFF. The CDR3 DNA reads as TGCGCCAGCAGCCAAGACGGGATCTACAATGAGCAGTTCTTC.